These 11 T cell receptor beta chains share one sample of origin, sequenced in a study of shared clonotypes between healthy human individuals. Here immunoSEQ multiplex PCR was the method, and the copy in TCRdb shows in-frame clones only, minus some. The sample contains over a million clones, around 78% of which appear only once. Sequenced material: memory CD4+ T cells from PBMCs. The sample's subset: CD45RA-negative fraction. Receptors originate from a man aged 18-30 years in good health. Some clones in this sample may be carry-over from other donors' samples.

The V and J genes are TRBV15 and TRBJ2-5; D remains unclear. CDR1 LNHNV and CDR2 YYDKDF come from the germline V gene (reference sequence). V gave up 2 bases and J gave up 4 bases, with 14 bases separating them. The CDR3 length is 15 residues. The CDR3 sequence: CATSRSPVVPETQYF. CDR3 coding DNA: TGTGCCACCAGCAGAAGCCCTGTGGTCCCAGAGACCCAGTACTTC. The variable domain in full, with the rest retrieved from reference TRBV15 and TRBJ2-5, is DAMVIQNPRYQVTQFGKPVTLSCSQTLNHNVMYWYQQKSSQAPKLLFHYYDKDFNNEADTPDNFQSRRPNTSFCFLDIRSPGLGDTAMYLCATSRSPVVPETQYFGPGTRLLVL.

This clone was detected once. The chain has TRBV7-6 and TRBJ2-7; no clear D. This CDR3 region has 15 residues. Germline V gene lookup returns CDR1 SGHVS and CDR2 FNYEAQ. The V end lost 1 base, the J end lost 6 bases, and 16 bases lay between the germline ends. For the CDR3, the DNA is TGTGCCAGCAGCTTAGTCGGAGACCGCGATTCCGAGCAGTACTTC. This translates into CASSLVGDRDSEQYF.

The rearrangement links TRBV19 to TRBJ1-2, with 7 bases lining up with TRBD1. CDR1 LNHDA and CDR2 SQIVND come from the germline V gene (reference sequence). The CDR3 runs to 14 residues. V trimming: 7 bases; J trimming: 2 bases; junction bases outside the gene matches: 7. CDR3 nucleotides: TGTGCCAGTACCCTTAGGGGGCGGAACTATGGCTACACCTTC. Its translation: CASTLRGRNYGYTF.

This clone has just a few counts. The identical CDR3 is also encoded by other nucleotide sequences in the sample. This chain joins TRBV5-1 and TRBJ2-7, with no clear D. Germline CDR1 reads SGHRS; CDR2 reads YFSETQ. This CDR3 spans 11 amino acids. V was cut by 0 bases and J by 6 bases, with 4 bases left in between. CDR3 coding DNA: TGCGCCAGCAGCTTGGCCTCCGAGCAGTACTTC. Its protein product is CASSLASEQYF.

The V gene is TRBV19, the J gene TRBJ1-2; 7 bases line up with TRBD1. V dropped 4 bases and J dropped 8; count of bases not matched to a gene: 16. CDR3 length: 16 amino acids. The germline CDR1 and CDR2 sequences are LNHDA and SQIVND (reference sequence). The CDR3 DNA is TGTGCCAGTAGTACAGGGACAGAGGGGGTTGTCGGAGGCTACACCTTC. Translated, it gives CASSTGTEGVVGGYTF. Variable domain in full (rest from reference TRBV19 and TRBJ1-2): DGGITQSPKYLFRKEGQNVTLSCEQNLNHDAMYWYRQDPGQGLRLIYYSQIVNDFQKGDIAEGYSVSREKKESFPLTVTSAQKNPTAFYLCASSTGTEGVVGGYTFGSGTRLTVV.

V and J are TRBV7-2 and TRBJ2-7; 11 bases fit TRBD2. The CDR3 runs 17 residues. V dropped 6 bases and J dropped 6; count of bases not matched to a gene: 16. The germline CDR1 and CDR2 sequences are SGHTA and FQGNSA. CDR3 amino acids: CASRPTSGSSAAGEQYF. The CDR3 DNA follows: TGTGCCAGCAGGCCCACTAGCGGGAGTTCTGCGGCGGGCGAGCAGTACTTC.

This chain uses TRBV19 with TRBJ2-2; the D gene is possibly TRBD2 (6 bases). Trimming took 2 bases from V and 4 from J, leaving 11 bases between them. Germline V CDR1 and CDR2: LNHDA, SQIVND (reference sequence). The CDR3 runs to 15 residues. The CDR3 region has the DNA TGTGCCAGTAGTATATATTGGGACTTCACCGGGGAGCTGTTTTTT. Amino acid sequence: CASSIYWDFTGELFF.

The CDR3 sequence is CASSRGSLAGEQFF. DNA of the CDR3: TGTGCCAGCAGTCGGGGGTCTTTAGCGGGAGAGCAGTTCTTC. The chain employs TRBV11-3 and TRBJ2-1; the match to TRBD2 covers 8 bases. Germline-derived CDR1 and CDR2 are SGHNT and YENEEA. Unmatched junction bases numbered 11, after V lost 6 bases and J lost 10 bases. The length of the CDR3 is 14 residues.

The V call is TRBV2, the J call TRBJ2-1; D is possibly TRBD2 (6 bases). V was trimmed by 6 bases and J by 7 bases, leaving 10 bases between them. In germline, CDR1 is SNHLY, CDR2 FYNNEI. This CDR3 spans 12 amino acids. The CDR3 region is CASSGSGNEQFF. The CDR3 DNA is TGTGCCAGCAGCGGGAGCGGGAATGAGCAGTTCTTC. Filled out from reference TRBV2 and TRBJ2-1, the complete variable domain reads EPEVTQTPSHQVTQMGQEVILRCVPISNHLYFYWYRQILGQKVEFLVSFYNNEISEKSEIFDDQFSVERPDGSNFTLKIRSTKLEDSAMYFCASSGSGNEQFFGPGTRLTVL.

The chain has TRBV5-4 and TRBJ2-1, with D uncertain. V shed 6 bases and J shed 7 bases, with 14 bases lying between them. The CDR3 length is 13 residues. Germline V gene sequence: CDR1 SGHNT, CDR2 YYREEE (reference sequence). DNA for the CDR3: TGTGCCAGCAACTTCGGGCTGGGTAATGAGCAGTTCTTC. Its protein is CASNFGLGNEQFF.

Comment on this clone: The sample holds other DNA sequences that translate to the same CDR3. The chain employs TRBV4-1 and TRBJ2-7, with D tentatively TRBD1 or TRBD2 (6 bases each). CDR3 size: 15 residues. Germline V CDR1 and CDR2: MGHRA, YSYEKL. V lost 0 bases to trimming and J lost 2 bases, with 11 bases between them. The CDR3 coding sequence is TGCGCCAGCAGCCAAGAGGGCCGGGGGCCCTACGAGCAGTACTTC. It translates to CASSQEGRGPYEQYF.